The T cell receptor beta chain described here comes from a study of blood T cell repertoires in COVID-19. About the research overall: Acute and convalescent COVID-19 specimens originated in the United States, Italy and Spain. T cells, B-cell-depleted T cells, or PBMCs supplied cDNA or gDNA.

Original processing notes: The assay estimated nucleated cells by amplifying reference gene primers. Some clones are missing from TCRdb's copy, which holds only in-frame ones; the method was immunoSEQ multiplex PCR. Clone size and V and J calls were adopted from that table, with D and trimming inferred from the DNA. The sample yields some 65,000 clones, about 74% seen once. Per the germline V gene, CDR1 is SGHAT and CDR2 is FQNNGV. The CDR3 runs 15 residues. V shed 5 bases, J shed 2 bases, and the junction held 6 bases outside the gene matches. The specimen was peripheral blood. This rearrangement joins TRBV11-2 to TRBJ2-7, with 10 bases that match TRBD2. This TCR derives from an elderly woman with acute or convalescent COVID-19. In DNA, the CDR3 is TGTGCCAGCAGCACTTCTAGCGGGGGCGCCTACGAGCAGTACTTC. Its translation is CASSTSSGGAYEQYF.